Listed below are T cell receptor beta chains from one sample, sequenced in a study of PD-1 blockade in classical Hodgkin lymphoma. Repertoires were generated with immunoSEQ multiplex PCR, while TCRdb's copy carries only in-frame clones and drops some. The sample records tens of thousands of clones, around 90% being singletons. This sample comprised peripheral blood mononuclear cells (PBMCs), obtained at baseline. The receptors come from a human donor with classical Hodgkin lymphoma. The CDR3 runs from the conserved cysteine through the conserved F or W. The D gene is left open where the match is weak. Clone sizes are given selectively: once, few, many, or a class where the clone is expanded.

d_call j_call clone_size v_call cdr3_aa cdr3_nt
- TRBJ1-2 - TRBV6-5 CASSRQALANYGYTF TGTGCCAGCAGCAGACAGGCGCTAGCTAACTATGGCTACACCTTC
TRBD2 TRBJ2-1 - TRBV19 CASSSLTSGSRAYNEQFF TGTGCCAGTAGTTCCCTGACTAGCGGGAGCCGGGCCTACAATGAGCAGTTCTTC
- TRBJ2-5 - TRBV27 CASSLFGGRETQYF TGTGCCAGCAGTTTATTCGGGGGGCGCGAGACCCAGTACTTC
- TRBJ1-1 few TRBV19 CATERQGGGTEAFF TGTGCCACCGAGCGGCAGGGTGGGGGCACTGAAGCTTTCTTT
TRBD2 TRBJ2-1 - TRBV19 CASSPGLADYNEQFF TGTGCCAGTAGTCCGGGACTAGCGGACTACAATGAGCAGTTCTTC
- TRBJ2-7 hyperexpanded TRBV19 CASSIGLSWQGPDEQYF TGTGCCAGTAGTATCGGCCTGAGCTGGCAGGGGCCTGACGAGCAGTACTTC
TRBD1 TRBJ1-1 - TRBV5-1 CASSLEGLGQGGTEAFF TGCGCCAGCAGCTTAGAGGGATTGGGACAGGGAGGAACTGAAGCTTTCTTT
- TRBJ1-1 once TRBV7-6 CASSVNGNTEAFF TGTGCCAGCAGCGTAAACGGGAACACTGAAGCTTTCTTT
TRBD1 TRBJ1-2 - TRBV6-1 CASSGLFKTQGEANYGYTF TGTGCCAGCAGTGGCCTCTTTAAAACACAGGGGGAAGCTAACTATGGCTACACCTTC
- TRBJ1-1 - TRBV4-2 CASSQVGSSTEAFF TGTGCCAGCAGCCAAGTCGGGAGTTCCACTGAAGCTTTCTTT
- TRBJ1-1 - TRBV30 CAWSEDTEAFF TGTGCCTGGAGTGAGGACACTGAAGCTTTCTTT
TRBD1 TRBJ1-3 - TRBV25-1 CASSEQGGGNTIYF TGTGCCAGCAGTGAACAGGGGGGTGGAAACACCATATATTTT
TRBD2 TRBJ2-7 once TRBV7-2 CASSLSGTSGSAQYF TGTGCCAGCAGCCTTTCCGGGACTAGCGGGAGTGCGCAGTACTTC
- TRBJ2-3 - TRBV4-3 CASSQDLMGQGSTDTQYF TGCGCCAGCAGCCAAGATCTTATGGGGCAGGGAAGCACAGATACGCAGTATTTT
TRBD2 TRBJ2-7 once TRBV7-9 CASSRTSGSYEQYF TGTGCCAGCAGCCGGACTAGCGGGTCCTACGAGCAGTACTTC
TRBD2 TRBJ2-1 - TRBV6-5 CASSYRTSGNEQFF TGTGCCAGCAGTTACAGAACTAGCGGGAATGAGCAGTTCTTC
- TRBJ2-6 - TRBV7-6 CASSPRTDIPSGANVLTF TGTGCCAGCAGCCCCAGAACGGACATCCCCTCTGGGGCCAACGTCCTGACTTTC
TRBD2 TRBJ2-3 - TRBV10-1 CASRRTSGGTDTQYF TGCGCCAGCAGGCGGACTAGCGGTGGCACAGATACGCAGTATTTT
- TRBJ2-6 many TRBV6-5 CASSFQWTSGANVLTF TGTGCCAGCAGTTTCCAATGGACCTCTGGGGCCAACGTCCTGACTTTC
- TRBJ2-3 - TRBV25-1 CASSGRTLTDTQYF TGTGCCAGCAGTGGAAGGACCTTAACAGATACGCAGTATTTT
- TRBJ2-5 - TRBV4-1 CASSQAGLQETQYF TGCGCCAGCAGCCAAGCCGGGTTACAAGAGACCCAGTACTTC
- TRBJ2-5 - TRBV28 CASSLFDTEQETQYF TGTGCCAGCAGTTTATTTGACACAGAACAAGAGACCCAGTACTTC